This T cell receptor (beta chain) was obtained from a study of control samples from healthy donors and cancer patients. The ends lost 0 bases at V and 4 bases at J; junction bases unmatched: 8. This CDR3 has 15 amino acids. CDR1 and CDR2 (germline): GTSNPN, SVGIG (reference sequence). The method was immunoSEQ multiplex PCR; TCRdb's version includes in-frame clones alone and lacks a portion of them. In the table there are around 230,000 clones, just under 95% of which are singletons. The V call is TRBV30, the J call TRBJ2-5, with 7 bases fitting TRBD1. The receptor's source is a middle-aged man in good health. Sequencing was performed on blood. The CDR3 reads CAWSVGRGWGETQYF. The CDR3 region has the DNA TGTGCCTGGAGTGTTGGCAGGGGGTGGGGAGAGACCCAGTACTTC.